These T cell receptor beta chains were read from a single sample in a study of shared clonotypes between healthy human individuals. Data came from immunoSEQ multiplex PCR; TCRdb stores just in-frame clones and leaves some out. Of about 2.2 million clones listed, approximately 92% are singletons. What was sequenced was naive CD8+ T cells from PBMCs. All receptors derive from a man aged 18 to 29 in good health. Some clones in this sample may be carry-over from other donors' samples. Both conserved end residues are part of each CDR3. Each record gives: J gene, clone size, V gene, D gene, CDR3 DNA, CDR3 protein. D genes are given only for firm matches. Not every row has a clone size; where given, it reads once, few, many or a size class.

>TRBJ1-1|-|TRBV19|-
TGTGCCAGTAGTGACGGATTGGGCACTGAAGCTTTCTTT
CASSDGLGTEAFF
>TRBJ2-1|-|TRBV2|TRBD2
TGTGCCAGCAGTGCGCGGGACTTGGGGACTAGCGGTTACAATGAGCAGTTCTTC
CASSARDLGTSGYNEQFF
>TRBJ1-4|-|TRBV27|TRBD1
TGTGCCAGCAGCGCAGGGGGCGAAGAAAAACTGTTTTTT
CASSAGGEEKLFF
>TRBJ1-1|-|TRBV21-1|-
TGTGCCAGCAGTGTAATTGACAGTGAAGCTTTCTTT
CASSVIDSEAFF
>TRBJ2-7|-|TRBV9|-
TGTGCCAGCAGCGTCGGAGGGGCAGCCTACGAGCAGTACTTC
CASSVGGAAYEQYF
>TRBJ2-7|-|TRBV11-2|-
TGTGCCAGCAGCTTTTCCCTGGTCTACGAGCAGTACTTC
CASSFSLVYEQYF
>TRBJ2-4|-|TRBV5-4|-
TGTGCCAGCAGCATGGAACTGGGGACACCCGTGAACATTCAGTACTTC
CASSMELGTPVNIQYF
>TRBJ2-7|-|TRBV21-1|-
TGTGCCAGCAGCAAAGGCGGGGGGACAGCCCACTACGAGCAGTACTTC
CASSKGGGTAHYEQYF
>TRBJ2-2|-|TRBV2|TRBD2
TGTGCCAGCAGTGAGAGGACTAGCGGCACCGGGGAGCTGTTTTTT
CASSERTSGTGELFF
>TRBJ2-3|-|TRBV10-3|-
TGTGCCATCAGTGAGTTGGACGGCAGGGTTGATACGCAGTATTTT
CAISELDGRVDTQYF
>TRBJ2-7|-|TRBV29-1|-
TGCAGCGTTGAGGGGCTGCGGGACGAGCAGTACTTC
CSVEGLRDEQYF
>TRBJ2-7|-|TRBV10-3|TRBD2
TGTGCCATCAGTGAGTCGTCAGTAGGGGAGGGCTACGAGCAGTACTTC
CAISESSVGEGYEQYF
>TRBJ2-5|-|TRBV6-1|TRBD2
TGTGCCAGCAGTGAAGCGCTTCTGGCGGGAGGATGGGAGACCCAGTACTTC
CASSEALLAGGWETQYF
>TRBJ2-2|once|TRBV27|TRBD1
TGTGCCAGCAGTTCCGGGACAGGGAACACCGGGGAGCTGTTTTTT
CASSSGTGNTGELFF
>TRBJ2-5|-|TRBV4-2|TRBD2
TGTGCCAGCAGCCCCCTGCTAGCGGGAGGCGAGGAGACCCAGTACTTC
CASSPLLAGGEETQYF
>TRBJ1-5|-|TRBV6-5|-
TGTGCCAGCAGAGGGGGGGCAGGGAATCAGCCCCAGCATTTT
CASRGGAGNQPQHF
>TRBJ1-5|-|TRBV2|-
TGTGCCAGCAGTGACCCCGCCAGGGGCGTTAATCAGCCCCAGCATTTT
CASSDPARGVNQPQHF
>TRBJ1-2|-|TRBV5-1|-
TGCGCCAGCAGCCTCCAGAAACCCGGGACGAGAGCTAACTATGGCTACACCTTC
CASSLQKPGTRANYGYTF
>TRBJ2-7|-|TRBV27|-
TGTGCCAGCCCCTCTCCGGGGTTCGGTACGGGGCAGTACTTC
CASPSPGFGTGQYF
>TRBJ2-1|-|TRBV11-3|TRBD2
TGTGCCAGCAGTCCCCGCCTGGGACTAGCGGGACATGAGCAGTTCTTC
CASSPRLGLAGHEQFF
>TRBJ1-2|once|TRBV7-9|-
TGTGCCAGCAGCCCTCCAAAAGGGGCCGGAGGGACCTATGGCTACACCTTC
CASSPPKGAGGTYGYTF
>TRBJ2-7|-|TRBV4-2|TRBD2
TGTGCCAGCAGCCTGAGACTAGCGGGAGACTACGAGCAGTACTTC
CASSLRLAGDYEQYF
>TRBJ2-7|-|TRBV5-8|-
TGTGCCAGCGAAGGGAACCCCTACGAGCAGTACTTC
CASEGNPYEQYF
>TRBJ2-7|-|TRBV4-1|-
TGCGCCAGCAGCCAAGGGGAGGGGGGCTATACCTACGAGCAGTACTTC
CASSQGEGGYTYEQYF